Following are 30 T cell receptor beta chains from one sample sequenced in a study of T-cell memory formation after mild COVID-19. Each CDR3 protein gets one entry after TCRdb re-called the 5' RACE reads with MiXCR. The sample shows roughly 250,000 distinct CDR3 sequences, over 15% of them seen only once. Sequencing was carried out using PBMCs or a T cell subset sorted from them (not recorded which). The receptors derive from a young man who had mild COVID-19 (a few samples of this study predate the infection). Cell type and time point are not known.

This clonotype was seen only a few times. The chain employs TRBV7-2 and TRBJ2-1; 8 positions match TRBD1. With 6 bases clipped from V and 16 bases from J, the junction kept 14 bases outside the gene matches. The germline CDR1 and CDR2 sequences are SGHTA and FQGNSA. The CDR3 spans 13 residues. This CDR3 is CASSWDRLTGVFF. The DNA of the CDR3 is TGTGCCAGCAGTTGGGACAGGCTGACCGGGGTTTTCTTC.

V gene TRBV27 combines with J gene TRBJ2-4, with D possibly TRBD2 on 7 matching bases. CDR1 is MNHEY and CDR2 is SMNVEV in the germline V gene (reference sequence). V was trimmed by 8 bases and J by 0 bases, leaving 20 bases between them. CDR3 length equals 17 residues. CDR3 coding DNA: TGTGCCAGCTCGTTATTGGGGGGGCCTCTAGCCAAAAACATTCAGTACTTC. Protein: CASSLLGGPLAKNIQYF.

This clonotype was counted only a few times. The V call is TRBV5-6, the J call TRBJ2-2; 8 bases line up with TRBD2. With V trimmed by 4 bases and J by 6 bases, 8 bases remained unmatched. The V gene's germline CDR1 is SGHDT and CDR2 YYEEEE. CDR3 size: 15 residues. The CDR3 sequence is CASSHWTSYSGELFF. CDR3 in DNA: TGTGCCAGCAGCCATTGGACTAGCTACTCCGGGGAGCTGTTTTTT.

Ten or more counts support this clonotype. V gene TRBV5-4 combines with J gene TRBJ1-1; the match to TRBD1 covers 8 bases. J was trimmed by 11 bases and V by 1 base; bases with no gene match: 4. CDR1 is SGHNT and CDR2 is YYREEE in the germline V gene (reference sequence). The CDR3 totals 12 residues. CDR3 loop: CASSLNRDRAFF. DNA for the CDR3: TGTGCCAGCAGCTTGAACCGGGACAGGGCTTTCTTT.

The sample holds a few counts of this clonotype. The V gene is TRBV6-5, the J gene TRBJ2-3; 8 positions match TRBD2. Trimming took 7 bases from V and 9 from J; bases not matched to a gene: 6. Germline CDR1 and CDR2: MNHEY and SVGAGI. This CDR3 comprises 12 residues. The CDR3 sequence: CASTLPGGTQYF. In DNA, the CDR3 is TGTGCCAGCACCCTCCCGGGGGGGACGCAGTATTTT.

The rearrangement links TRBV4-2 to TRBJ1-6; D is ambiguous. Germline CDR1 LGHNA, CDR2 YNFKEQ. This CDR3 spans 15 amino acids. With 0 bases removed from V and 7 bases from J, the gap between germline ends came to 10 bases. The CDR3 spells CASSQDVLGNSPLHF. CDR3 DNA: TGTGCCAGCAGCCAAGATGTCTTGGGGAATTCACCCCTCCACTTT.

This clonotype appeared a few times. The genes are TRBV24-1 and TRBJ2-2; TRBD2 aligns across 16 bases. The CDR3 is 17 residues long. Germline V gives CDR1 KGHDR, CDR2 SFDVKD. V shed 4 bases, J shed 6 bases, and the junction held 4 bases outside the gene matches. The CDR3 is CATSDGGTSGGAGELFF. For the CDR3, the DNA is TGTGCCACCAGTGACGGAGGGACTAGCGGGGGGGCCGGGGAGCTGTTTTTT.

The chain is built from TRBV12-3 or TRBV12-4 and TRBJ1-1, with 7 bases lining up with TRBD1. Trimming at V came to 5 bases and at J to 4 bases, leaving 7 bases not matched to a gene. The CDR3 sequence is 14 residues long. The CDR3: CASSNRGGSTEAFF. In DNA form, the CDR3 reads TGTGCCAGCAGTAACAGGGGAGGATCCACTGAAGCTTTCTTT.

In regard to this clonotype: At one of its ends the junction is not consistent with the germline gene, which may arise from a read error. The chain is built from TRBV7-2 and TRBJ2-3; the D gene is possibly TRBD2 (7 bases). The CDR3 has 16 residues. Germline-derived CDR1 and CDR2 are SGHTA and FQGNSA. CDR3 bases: TGTGCCAGCAGCTCCGGGGCGGGGGCTAGCACATATACGCAGTATTTT. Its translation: CASSSGAGASTYTQYF. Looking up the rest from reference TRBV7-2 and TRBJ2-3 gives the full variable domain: GAGVSQSPSNKVTEKGKDVELRCDPISGHTALYWYRQSLGQGLEFLIYFQGNSAPDKSGLPSDRFSAERTGGSVSTLTIQRTQQEDSAVYLCASSSGAGASTYTQYFGPGTRLTVL.

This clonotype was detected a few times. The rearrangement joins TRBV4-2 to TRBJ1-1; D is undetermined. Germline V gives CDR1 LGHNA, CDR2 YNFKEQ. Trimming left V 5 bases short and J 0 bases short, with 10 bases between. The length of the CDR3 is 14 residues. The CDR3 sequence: CASSLQTLNTEAFF. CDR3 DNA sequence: TGTGCCAGCAGCTTGCAGACCTTGAACACTGAAGCTTTCTTT.

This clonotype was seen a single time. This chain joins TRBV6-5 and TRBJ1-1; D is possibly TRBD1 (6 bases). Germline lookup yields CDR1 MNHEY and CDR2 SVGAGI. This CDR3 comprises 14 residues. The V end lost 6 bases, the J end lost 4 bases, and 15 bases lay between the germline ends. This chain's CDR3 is CASSQIRGSTEAFF. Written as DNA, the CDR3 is TGTGCCAGCAGCCAAATCAGGGGATCCACTGAAGCTTTCTTT.

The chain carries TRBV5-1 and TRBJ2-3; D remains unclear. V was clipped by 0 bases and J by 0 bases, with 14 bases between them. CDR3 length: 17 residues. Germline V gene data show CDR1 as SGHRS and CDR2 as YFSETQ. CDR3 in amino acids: CASSLVPPATSTDTQYF. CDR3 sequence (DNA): TGCGCCAGCAGCTTGGTCCCACCAGCGACCAGCACAGATACGCAGTATTTT.

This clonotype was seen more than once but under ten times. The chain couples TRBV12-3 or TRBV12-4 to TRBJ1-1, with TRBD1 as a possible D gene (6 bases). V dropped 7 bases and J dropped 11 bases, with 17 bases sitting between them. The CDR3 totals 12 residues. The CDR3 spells CASTRTVRRAFF. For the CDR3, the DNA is TGTGCCAGCACCCGGACAGTCCGAAGGGCTTTCTTT.

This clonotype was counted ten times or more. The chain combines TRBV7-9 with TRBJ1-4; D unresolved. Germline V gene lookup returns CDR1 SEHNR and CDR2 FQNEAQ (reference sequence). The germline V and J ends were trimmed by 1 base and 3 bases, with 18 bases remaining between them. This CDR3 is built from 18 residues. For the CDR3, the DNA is TGTGCCAGCAGCTTAGGGGTGCGAGCAGAAGTGGCTAATGAAAAACTGTTTTTT. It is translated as CASSLGVRAEVANEKLFF. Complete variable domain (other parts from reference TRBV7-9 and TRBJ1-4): DTGVSQNPRHKITKRGQNVTFRCDPISEHNRLYWYRQTLGQGPEFLTYFQNEAQLEKSRLLSDRFSAERPKGSFSTLEIQRTEQGDSAMYLCASSLGVRAEVANEKLFFGSGTQLSVL.

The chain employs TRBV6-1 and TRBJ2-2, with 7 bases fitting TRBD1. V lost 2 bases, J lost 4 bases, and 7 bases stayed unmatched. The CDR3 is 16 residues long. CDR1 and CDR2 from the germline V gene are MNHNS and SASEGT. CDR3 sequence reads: CASSENPGQLTGELFF. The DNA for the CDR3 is TGTGCCAGCAGTGAAAATCCGGGACAGCTCACCGGGGAGCTGTTTTTT.

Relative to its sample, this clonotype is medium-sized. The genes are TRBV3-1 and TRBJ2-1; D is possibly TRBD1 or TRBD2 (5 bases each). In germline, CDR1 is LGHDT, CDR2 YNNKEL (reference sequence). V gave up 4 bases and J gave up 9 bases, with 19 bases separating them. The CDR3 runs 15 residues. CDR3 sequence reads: CASSLRDASGSEQFF. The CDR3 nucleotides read TGTGCCAGCAGCCTACGGGACGCCAGCGGTTCTGAGCAGTTCTTC.

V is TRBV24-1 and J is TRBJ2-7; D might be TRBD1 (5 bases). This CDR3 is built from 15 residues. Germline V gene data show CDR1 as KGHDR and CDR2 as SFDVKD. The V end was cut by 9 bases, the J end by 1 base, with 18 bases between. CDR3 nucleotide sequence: TGTGCCACCCCGATCCCGGACACTCAATCCTACGAGCAGTACGTC. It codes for CATPIPDTQSYEQYV.

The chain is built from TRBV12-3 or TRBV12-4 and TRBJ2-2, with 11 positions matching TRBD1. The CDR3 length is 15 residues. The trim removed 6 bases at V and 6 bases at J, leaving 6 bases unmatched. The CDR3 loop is CASSAGQGASGELFF. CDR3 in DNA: TGTGCCAGCAGCGCCGGACAGGGGGCCTCCGGGGAGCTGTTTTTT.

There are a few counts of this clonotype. As DNA, the CDR3 is TGCGCCAGCAGAGGCCAGCCCAGCACAGATACGCAGTATTTT. Translation gives CASRGQPSTDTQYF. The V call is TRBV5-1, the J call TRBJ2-3; no definite D call. The CDR3 runs to 14 residues. Germline values: CDR1 SGHRS, CDR2 YFSETQ. Trimming took off 5 bases at V and 0 bases at J, with 10 bases between the two ends.

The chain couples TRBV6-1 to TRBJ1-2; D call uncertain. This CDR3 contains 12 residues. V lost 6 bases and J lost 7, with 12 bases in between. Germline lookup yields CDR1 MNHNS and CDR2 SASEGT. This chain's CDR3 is CASRVPGVGYTF. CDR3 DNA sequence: TGTGCCAGCAGGGTCCCAGGTGTTGGCTACACCTTC.

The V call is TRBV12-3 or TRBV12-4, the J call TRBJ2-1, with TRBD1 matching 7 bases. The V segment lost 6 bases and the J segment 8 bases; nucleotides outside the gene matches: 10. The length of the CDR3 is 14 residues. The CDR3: CASSQQGPRDEQFF. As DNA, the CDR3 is TGTGCCAGCAGCCAACAGGGGCCAAGGGATGAGCAGTTCTTC.

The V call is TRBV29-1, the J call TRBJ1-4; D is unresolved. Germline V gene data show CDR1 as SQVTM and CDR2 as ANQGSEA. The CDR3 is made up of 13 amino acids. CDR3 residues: CSGLAYRGEKLFF. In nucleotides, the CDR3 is TGCAGTGGGCTGGCCTACCGGGGTGAAAAACTGTTTTTT.

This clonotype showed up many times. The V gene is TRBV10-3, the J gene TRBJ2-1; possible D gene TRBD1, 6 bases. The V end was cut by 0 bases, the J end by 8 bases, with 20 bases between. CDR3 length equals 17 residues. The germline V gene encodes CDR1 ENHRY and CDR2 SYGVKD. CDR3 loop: CAISESQGLPYGHEQFF. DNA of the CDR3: TGTGCCATCAGTGAGTCGCAGGGGCTACCTTATGGCCATGAGCAGTTCTTC.

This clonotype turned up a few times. CDR3 protein: CASSPAPGFGKNIQYF. The CDR3 DNA reads TGTGCCAGTAGTCCCGCACCGGGTTTTGGCAAAAACATTCAGTACTTC. The chain employs TRBV19 and TRBJ2-4; D ambiguous. Germline CDR1 and CDR2: LNHDA and SQIVND (reference sequence). V lost 5 bases to trimming and J lost 3 bases, with 17 bases between them. This CDR3 is 16 amino acids long.

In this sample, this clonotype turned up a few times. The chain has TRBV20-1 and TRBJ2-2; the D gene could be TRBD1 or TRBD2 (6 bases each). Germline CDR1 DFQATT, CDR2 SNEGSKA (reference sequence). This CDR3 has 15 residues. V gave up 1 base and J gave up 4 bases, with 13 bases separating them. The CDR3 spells CSARGGGPTTGELFF. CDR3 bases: TGCAGTGCTAGAGGTGGGGGGCCTACCACCGGGGAGCTGTTTTTT.

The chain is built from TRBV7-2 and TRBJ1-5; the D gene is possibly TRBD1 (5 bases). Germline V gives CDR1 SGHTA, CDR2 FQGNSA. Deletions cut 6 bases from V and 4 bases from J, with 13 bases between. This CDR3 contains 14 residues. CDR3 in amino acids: CASRFDSGNQPQHF. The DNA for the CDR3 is TGTGCCAGCAGATTCGACAGTGGTAATCAGCCCCAGCATTTT.

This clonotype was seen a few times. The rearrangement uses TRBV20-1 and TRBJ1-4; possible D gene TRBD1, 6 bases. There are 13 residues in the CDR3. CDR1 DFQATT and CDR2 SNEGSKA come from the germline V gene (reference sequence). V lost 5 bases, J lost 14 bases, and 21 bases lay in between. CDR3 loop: CSAQGRPQGILFF. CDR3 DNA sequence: TGCAGTGCTCAGGGACGGCCGCAGGGGATTCTGTTTTTT.

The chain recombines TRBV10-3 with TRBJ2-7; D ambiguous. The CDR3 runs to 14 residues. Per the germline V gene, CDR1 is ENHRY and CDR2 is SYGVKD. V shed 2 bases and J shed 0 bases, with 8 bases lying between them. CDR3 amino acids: CAISEGPLSYEQYF. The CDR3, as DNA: TGTGCCATCAGTGAGGGGCCGCTCTCCTACGAGCAGTACTTC.

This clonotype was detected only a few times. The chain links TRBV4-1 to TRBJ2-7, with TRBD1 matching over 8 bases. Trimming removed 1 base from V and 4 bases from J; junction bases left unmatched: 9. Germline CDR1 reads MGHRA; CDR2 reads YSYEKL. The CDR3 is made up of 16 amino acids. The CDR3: CASSQGRPQGAYEQYF. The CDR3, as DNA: TGCGCCAGCAGCCAAGGTCGCCCTCAGGGGGCTTACGAGCAGTACTTC.

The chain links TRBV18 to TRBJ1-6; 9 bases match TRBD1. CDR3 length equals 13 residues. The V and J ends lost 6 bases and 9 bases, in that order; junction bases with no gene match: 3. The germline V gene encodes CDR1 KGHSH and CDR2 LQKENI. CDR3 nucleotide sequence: TGTGCCAGCTCTCGGGACAGGGTTTCACCCCTCCACTTT. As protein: CASSRDRVSPLHF.